The sequence of this T cell receptor (beta chain) was determined in a study of cytomegalovirus exposure and HLA in healthy donors. The study ran its PCR with 60 Vbeta and 13 Jbeta primers. Only in-frame clones appear in the TCRdb table, and some are missing; sequencing was by immunoSEQ multiplex PCR. The data show fewer than 250,000 clones, 78% seen once. It was healthy bone marrow donors who served as donors. The J segment lost 6 bases and the V segment lost 7 bases, leaving 6 bases of the junction unmatched. Looked up from germline, CDR1 is SGHRS and CDR2 is YFSETQ. This CDR3 comprises 12 residues. The sequence was obtained from a woman aged 25 to 39 in good health and CMV-seropositive. The genes are TRBV5-1 and TRBJ2-7; 8 positions agree with TRBD1. The sequenced material came from PBMCs. The CDR3 sequence is CASGTGPGEQYF. The CDR3 coding sequence is TGCGCCAGCGGGACAGGACCTGGCGAGCAGTACTTC.